A single sample is the source of the 20 T cell receptor beta chains below, sequenced in a study of siplizumab effects on memory and regulatory T cells. This table comes from immunoSEQ multiplex PCR, and its TCRdb copy is limited to in-frame clones, with some not included. There are approximately 94,000 clones in the sample; approximately 94% occur only once, and roughly 1.3% lies in the top ten. Source material: non-Treg CD4+ T cells sorted from blood. The receptors derive from a human donor in good health.

V and J are TRBV4-1 and TRBJ1-2; the D gene is possibly TRBD1 (5 bases). CDR3 length equals 14 residues. V lost 1 base and J lost 2, with 8 bases in between. Germline CDR1 reads MGHRA; CDR2 reads YSYEKL. In DNA form, the CDR3 reads TGCGCCAGCAGCCAAGTTAGGGGAAACTATGGCTACACCTTC. It encodes CASSQVRGNYGYTF.

The chain carries TRBV10-3 and TRBJ2-7; no clear D gene. Germline V CDR1 and CDR2: ENHRY, SYGVKD. The CDR3 runs 11 residues. V shed 4 bases and J shed 4 bases, with 5 bases lying between them. The CDR3 region is CAISGLYEQYF. The CDR3 DNA follows: TGTGCCATCAGTGGACTTTACGAGCAGTACTTC.

The rearrangement joins TRBV28 to TRBJ2-3; 7 nucleotides agree with TRBD2. V shed 5 bases, J shed 1 base, and the junction held 9 bases outside the gene matches. The CDR3 is 16 amino acids. Germline V CDR1 and CDR2: MDHEN, SYDVKM. CDR3 in DNA: TGTGCCAGCAGTCGCCAGAGCGGGGCGGGCACAGATACGCAGTATTTT. The encoded protein is CASSRQSGAGTDTQYF.

The gene calls are TRBV10-2 and TRBJ1-1, with a possible D match to TRBD1 (5 bases). Germline V gene data show CDR1 as WSHSY and CDR2 as SAAADI. The CDR3 has 13 amino acids. With 8 bases removed from V and 0 bases from J, the gap between germline ends came to 10 bases. CDR3 residues: CASGQGMNTEAFF. CDR3 DNA sequence: TGCGCCAGCGGGCAGGGTATGAACACTGAAGCTTTCTTT.

As DNA, the CDR3 is TGCGCCAGCAGTGAGAGATCTATGCCTTTCCGGGTTTCCTACGAGCAGTACTTC. Amino acids: CASSERSMPFRVSYEQYF. V gene TRBV10-1 combines with J gene TRBJ2-7, with D uncertain. Looked up from germline, CDR1 is WNHNN and CDR2 is SYGVQD (reference sequence). The CDR3 extends over 18 amino acids. Deletions cut 2 bases from V and 1 base from J, with 21 bases between.

The chain uses TRBV5-1 and TRBJ2-7; no reliable D call. Deletions cut 2 bases from V and 4 bases from J, with 4 bases between. Per germline, CDR1 SGHRS and CDR2 YFSETQ. The CDR3 spans 11 residues. DNA of the CDR3: TGCGCCAGCAGCTTCGGGTACGAGCAGTACTTC. The encoded protein is CASSFGYEQYF.

The chain recombines TRBV25-1 with TRBJ2-1, with TRBD2 matching 10 bases. CDR3 size: 17 residues. CDR1 is MGHDK, CDR2 SYGVNS, per germline. V gave up 2 bases and J gave up 0 bases; unmatched junction bases: 4. The CDR3 DNA reads as TGTGCCAGCAGTGAAGCCGGGACTAGCGTCTCCTACAATGAGCAGTTCTTC. It translates to CASSEAGTSVSYNEQFF.

The chain carries TRBV7-9 and TRBJ2-2, with D unclear. Germline CDR1 is SEHNR and CDR2 is FQNEAQ (reference sequence). The V end lost 5 bases, the J end lost 6 bases, and 4 bases lay between the germline ends. The CDR3 length is 11 residues. CDR3 in DNA: TGTGCCAGCAGCCCTTCCGGGGAGCTGTTTTTT. Translating gives CASSPSGELFF.

This clone was observed a single time. The chain is built from TRBV5-8 and TRBJ2-7; 11 positions match TRBD1. Trimming took 0 bases from V and 4 from J; bases not matched to a gene: 3. Per germline, CDR1 SGHTS and CDR2 YDEGEE. This CDR3 contains 15 residues. The CDR3 sequence: CASSLARDRGYEQYF. Written as DNA, the CDR3 is TGTGCCAGCAGCTTGGCCCGGGACAGGGGGTACGAGCAGTACTTC.

The chain uses TRBV6-5 and TRBJ2-4; 10 bases are a match to TRBD2. The junction had 8 bases not matched to a gene; V was cut back by 4 bases and J by 5 bases. The V gene's germline CDR1 is MNHEY and CDR2 SVGAGI. This CDR3 is built from 16 residues. CDR3 nucleotides: TGTGCCAGCAGTTCTGGACTAGCGGTTACCCAAAACATTCAGTACTTC. Protein product: CASSSGLAVTQNIQYF.

This chain uses TRBV11-1 with TRBJ2-1; perhaps TRBD2 as D (5 bases). CDR1 SGHAT and CDR2 FQDESV come from the germline V gene (reference sequence). V lost 3 bases, J lost 3 bases, and 12 bases lay in between. This CDR3 has 15 amino acids. The CDR3 nucleotides read TGTGCCAGCAGCTTTGGGTCCGGGATCTACAATGAGCAGTTCTTC. Amino acids: CASSFGSGIYNEQFF.

This clone was found a few times. The chain couples TRBV5-1 to TRBJ2-5; TRBD2 matches 13 bases. Germline values: CDR1 SGHRS, CDR2 YFSETQ. The CDR3 has 16 residues. V shed 4 bases, J shed 1 base, and the junction held 4 bases outside the gene matches. The CDR3 bases are TGCGCCAGCAGCGAAGGGACTAGCGGGATCCAAGAGACCCAGTACTTC. The encoded protein is CASSEGTSGIQETQYF.

This clone was seen only a few times. The chain links TRBV7-2 to TRBJ2-3; 9 positions match TRBD2. V shed 2 bases, J shed 1 base, and the junction held 7 bases outside the gene matches. The CDR3 is 17 residues long. Germline-derived CDR1 and CDR2 are SGHTA and FQGNSA. The CDR3 region is CASSLKAGGVGTDTQYF. The DNA for the CDR3 is TGTGCCAGCAGCTTAAAAGCGGGAGGAGTGGGCACAGATACGCAGTATTTT. Using reference TRBV7-2 and TRBJ2-3 for the parts outside the CDR3, the full variable domain is GAGVSQSPSNKVTEKGKDVELRCDPISGHTALYWYRQSLGQGLEFLIYFQGNSAPDKSGLPSDRFSAERTGGSVSTLTIQRTQQEDSAVYLCASSLKAGGVGTDTQYFGPGTRLTVL.

As concerns this clone: Mismatch with germline at one junction end may stem from a read error. CDR3 loop: CASSFGPDSNNEQFF. CDR3 sequence (DNA): TGTGCTAGCAGCTTCGGACCCGACAGTAACAATGAGCAGTTCTTC. The chain joins TRBV7-7 to TRBJ2-1; tentative D call: TRBD1 (5 bases). This CDR3 contains 15 residues. Germline-derived CDR1 and CDR2 are SSHAT and FNYEAQ (reference sequence).

The chain links TRBV7-6 to TRBJ2-3; perhaps TRBD1 as D (6 bases). This CDR3 region has 15 residues. Trimming removed 7 bases at V and 0 bases at J, with 14 bases between. Looked up from germline, CDR1 is SGHVS and CDR2 is FNYEAQ. The CDR3 DNA follows: TGTGCCAGCAACAATAGGACAGCTAGCACAGATACGCAGTATTTT. It encodes CASNNRTASTDTQYF.

The rearrangement joins TRBV5-4 to TRBJ2-2, with 8 positions matching TRBD2. CDR1 and CDR2 (germline): SGHNT, YYREEE (reference sequence). With V trimmed by 1 base and J by 9 bases, 8 bases remained unmatched. The CDR3 sequence is 15 residues long. In DNA, the CDR3 is TGTGCCAGCAGCTTGAGGGTAGCGGGGCCCAGGGAGCTGTTTTTT. As protein: CASSLRVAGPRELFF.

The chain uses TRBV25-1 and TRBJ1-6, with D hard to call. Germline V CDR1 and CDR2: MGHDK, SYGVNS. This CDR3 is 15 amino acids long. Trimming left V 2 bases short and J 5 bases short, with 10 bases between. In DNA, the CDR3 is TGTGCCAGCAGTGAAGAGGGTTTGGATAATTCACCCCTCCACTTT. Translation gives CASSEEGLDNSPLHF.

This clone was seen a single time. This sequence joins TRBV29-1 and TRBJ2-3, with 11 bases fitting TRBD2. Unmatched junction bases numbered 6, after V lost 4 bases and J lost 0 bases. Per the germline V gene, CDR1 is SQVTM and CDR2 is ANQGSEA. The CDR3 spans 16 residues. CDR3 protein: CSVGRGLAASTDTQYF. CDR3 nucleotide sequence: TGCAGCGTTGGAAGGGGACTAGCGGCTAGCACAGATACGCAGTATTTT.

CDR3 nucleotides: TGCAGTGCCCCACCGTCAGATACGCAGTATTTT. It yields the protein CSAPPSDTQYF. The chain carries TRBV20-1 and TRBJ2-3; D call uncertain. V was shortened by 6 bases and J by 4 bases, with 8 bases between the two germline ends. The germline gives CDR1 DFQATT, CDR2 SNEGSKA (reference sequence). This CDR3 has 11 residues.

The genes are TRBV30 and TRBJ2-7; tentatively, D is TRBD2 (5 bases). CDR3 length: 12 amino acids. Trimming took 4 bases from V and 6 from J, leaving 13 bases between them. Germline-derived CDR1 and CDR2 are GTSNPN and SVGIG (reference sequence). The DNA for the CDR3 is TGTGCCTGGACCCCCGGGATGGGCGAGCAGTACTTC. Residues: CAWTPGMGEQYF.